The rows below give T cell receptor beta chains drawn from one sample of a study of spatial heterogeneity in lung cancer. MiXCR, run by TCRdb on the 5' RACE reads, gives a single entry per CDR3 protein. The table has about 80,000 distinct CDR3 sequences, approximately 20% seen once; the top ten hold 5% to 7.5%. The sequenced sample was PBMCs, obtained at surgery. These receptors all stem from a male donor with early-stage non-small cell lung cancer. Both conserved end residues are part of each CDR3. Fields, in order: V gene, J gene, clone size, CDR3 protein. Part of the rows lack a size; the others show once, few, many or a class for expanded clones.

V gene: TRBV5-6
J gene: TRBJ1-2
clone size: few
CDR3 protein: CASSFTRDRLFRGYTF

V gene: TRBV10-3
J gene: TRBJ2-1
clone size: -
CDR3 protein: CAISGAGQHNEQFF

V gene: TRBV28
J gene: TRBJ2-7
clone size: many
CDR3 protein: CASTLGTNTYEQYF

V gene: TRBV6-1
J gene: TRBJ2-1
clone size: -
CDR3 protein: CASSEGQGIKHEQFF

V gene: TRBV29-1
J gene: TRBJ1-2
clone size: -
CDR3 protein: CSVFSPLSYGYTF

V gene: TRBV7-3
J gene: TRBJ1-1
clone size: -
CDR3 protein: CASRFQGADEAFF

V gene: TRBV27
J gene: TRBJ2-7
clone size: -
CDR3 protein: CASTSLEQGGNEQYF

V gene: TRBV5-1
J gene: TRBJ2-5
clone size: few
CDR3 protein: CASSLGSTDQETQYF

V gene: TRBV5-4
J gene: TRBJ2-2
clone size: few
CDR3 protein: CASSGLAGQNTGELFF

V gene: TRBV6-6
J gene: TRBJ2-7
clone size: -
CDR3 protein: CASSWPDRQTYEQYF

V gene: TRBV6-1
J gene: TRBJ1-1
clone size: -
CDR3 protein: CASSSGTELMNTEAFF

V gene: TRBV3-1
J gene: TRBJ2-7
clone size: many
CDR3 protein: CASSPQGTYEQYF

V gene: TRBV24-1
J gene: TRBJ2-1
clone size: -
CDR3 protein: CATAAGVIDEQFF

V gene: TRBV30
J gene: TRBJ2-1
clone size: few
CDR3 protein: CAWKLKADYYNEQFF

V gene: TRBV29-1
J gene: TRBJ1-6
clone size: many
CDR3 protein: CSVTQGLDSPLHF

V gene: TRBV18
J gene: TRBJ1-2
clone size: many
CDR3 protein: CASSPGTGNGYTF

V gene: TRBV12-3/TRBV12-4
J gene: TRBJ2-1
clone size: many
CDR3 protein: CASNGLGNEQFF

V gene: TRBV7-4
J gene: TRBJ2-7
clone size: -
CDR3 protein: CASSLEASGGFYEQYF

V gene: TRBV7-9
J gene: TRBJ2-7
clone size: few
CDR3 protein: CASSRQTSGTYEQYF

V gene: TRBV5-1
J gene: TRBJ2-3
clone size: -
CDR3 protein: CASSLLPGTDTQYF

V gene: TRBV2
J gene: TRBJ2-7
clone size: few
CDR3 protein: CASNLGYEQYF

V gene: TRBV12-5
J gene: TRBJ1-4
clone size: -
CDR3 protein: CASGLGWDRGDEKLFF

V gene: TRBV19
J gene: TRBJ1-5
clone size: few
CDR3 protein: CASTGQNRGNQPQHF

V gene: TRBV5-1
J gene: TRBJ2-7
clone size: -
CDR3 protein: CASSSRTSGPYEQYF

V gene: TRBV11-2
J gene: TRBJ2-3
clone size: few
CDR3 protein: CASSPQGQGVNPDTQYF

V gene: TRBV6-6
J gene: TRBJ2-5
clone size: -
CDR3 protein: CASSYVGLAGAGETQYF

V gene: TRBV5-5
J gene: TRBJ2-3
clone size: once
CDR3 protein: CASSPRARTGLGDTQYF

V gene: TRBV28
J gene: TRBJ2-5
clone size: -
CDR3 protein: CASTQTSMIETQYF

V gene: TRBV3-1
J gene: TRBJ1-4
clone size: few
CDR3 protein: CASSGQPNEKLFF

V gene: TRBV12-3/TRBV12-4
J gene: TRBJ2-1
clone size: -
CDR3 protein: CASSLVSGGGANEQFF

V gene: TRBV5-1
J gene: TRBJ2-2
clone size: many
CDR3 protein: CASSLNPSGENTGELFF

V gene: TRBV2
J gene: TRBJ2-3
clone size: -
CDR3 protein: CASKLYGTQYF

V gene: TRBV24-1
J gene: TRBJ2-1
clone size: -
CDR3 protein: CATSERTGIGEQFF

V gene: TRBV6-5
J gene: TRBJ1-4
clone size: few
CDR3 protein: CASSYRGGSNEKLFF

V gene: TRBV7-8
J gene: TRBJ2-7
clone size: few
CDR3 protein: CASSSPTALYEQYF

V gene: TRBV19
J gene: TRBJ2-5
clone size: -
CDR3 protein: CASSTNRAPQETQYF

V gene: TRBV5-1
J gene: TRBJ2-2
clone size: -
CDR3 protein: CASTEVGELFF

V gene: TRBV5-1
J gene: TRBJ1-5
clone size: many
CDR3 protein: CASSLGGQKNQPQHF

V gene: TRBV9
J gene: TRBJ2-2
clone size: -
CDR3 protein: CASSVRDRPTGELFF

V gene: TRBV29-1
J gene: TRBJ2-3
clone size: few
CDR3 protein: CSVSGQGEVTDTQYF

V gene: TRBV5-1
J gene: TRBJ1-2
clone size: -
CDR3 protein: CASSSAGGNGGYTF

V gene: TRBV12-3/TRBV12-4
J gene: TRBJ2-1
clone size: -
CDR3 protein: CASSLARAVYNEQFF

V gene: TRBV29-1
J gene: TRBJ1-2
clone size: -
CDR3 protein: CSVAQGRDYGYTF

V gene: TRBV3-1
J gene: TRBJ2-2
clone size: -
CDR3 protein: CASSQGGTTNTGELFF